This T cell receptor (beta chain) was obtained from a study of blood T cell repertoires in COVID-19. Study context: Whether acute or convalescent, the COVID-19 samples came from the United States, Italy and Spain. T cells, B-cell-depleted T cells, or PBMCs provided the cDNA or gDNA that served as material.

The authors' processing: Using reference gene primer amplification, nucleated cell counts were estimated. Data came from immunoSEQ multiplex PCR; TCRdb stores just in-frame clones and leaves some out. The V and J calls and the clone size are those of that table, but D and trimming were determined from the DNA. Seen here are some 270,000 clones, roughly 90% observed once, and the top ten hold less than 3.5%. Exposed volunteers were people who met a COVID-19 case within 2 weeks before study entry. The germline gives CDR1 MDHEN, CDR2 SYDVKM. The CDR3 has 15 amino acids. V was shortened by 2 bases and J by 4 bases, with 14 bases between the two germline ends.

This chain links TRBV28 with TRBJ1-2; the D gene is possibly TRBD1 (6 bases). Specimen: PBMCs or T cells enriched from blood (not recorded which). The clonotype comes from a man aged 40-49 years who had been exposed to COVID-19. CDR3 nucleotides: TGTGCCAGCAGTTTACTTGGACAGTCGAGCTATGGCTACACCTTC. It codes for CASSLLGQSSYGYTF.